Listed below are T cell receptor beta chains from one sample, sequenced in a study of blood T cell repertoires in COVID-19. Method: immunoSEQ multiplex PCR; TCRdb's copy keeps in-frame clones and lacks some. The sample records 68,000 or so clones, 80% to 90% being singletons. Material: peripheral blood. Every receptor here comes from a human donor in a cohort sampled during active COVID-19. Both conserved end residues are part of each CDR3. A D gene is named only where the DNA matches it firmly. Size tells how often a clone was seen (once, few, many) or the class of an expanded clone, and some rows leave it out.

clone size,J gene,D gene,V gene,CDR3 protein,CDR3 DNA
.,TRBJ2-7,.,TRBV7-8,CASSLAAVPKTPYEQYF,TGTGCCAGCAGCTTAGCGGCGGTACCGAAAACCCCCTACGAGCAGTACTTC
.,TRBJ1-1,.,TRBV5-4,CASSFLQGNTEAFF,TGTGCCAGCAGCTTCTTACAGGGGAACACTGAAGCTTTCTTT
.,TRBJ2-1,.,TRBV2,CASSERVGVAEQFF,TGTGCCAGCAGTGAGCGGGTTGGGGTCGCTGAGCAGTTCTTC
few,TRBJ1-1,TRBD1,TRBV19,CASARDRGLSEAFF,TGTGCCAGTGCCCGGGACAGGGGGCTGTCAGAAGCTTTCTTT
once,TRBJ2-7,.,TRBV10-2,CASSLQGREQYF,TGCGCCAGCAGCCTACAGGGGAGGGAGCAGTACTTC
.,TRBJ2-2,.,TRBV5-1,CASNQENTGELFF,TGCGCCAGCAATCAGGAGAACACCGGGGAGCTGTTTTTT
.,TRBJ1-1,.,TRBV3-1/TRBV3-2,CASSLSEGYTEAFF,TGTGCCAGCAGCCTTAGTGAGGGCTACACTGAAGCTTTCTTT
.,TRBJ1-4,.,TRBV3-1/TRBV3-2,CASRADGATNEKLFF,TGTGCCAGCAGGGCGGACGGGGCAACTAATGAAAAACTGTTTTTT
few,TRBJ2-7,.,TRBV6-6,CASSSPSTGPVEQYF,TGTGCCAGCAGTTCCCCCTCGACAGGCCCAGTCGAGCAGTACTTC
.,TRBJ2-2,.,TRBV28,CASSAQAEITGELFF,TGTGCCAGCAGTGCACAAGCGGAGATTACGGGGGAGCTGTTTTTT
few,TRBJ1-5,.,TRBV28,CASSKPGQPQHF,TGTGCCAGCAGTAAGCCGGGGCAGCCCCAGCATTTT
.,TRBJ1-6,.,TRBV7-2,CASSPGHANRNSPLHF,TGTGCCAGCAGCCCAGGGCACGCCAACAGGAATTCACCCCTCCACTTT
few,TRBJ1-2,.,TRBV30,CAWRGTGYGYTF,TGTGCCTGGAGGGGAACAGGATATGGCTACACCTTC